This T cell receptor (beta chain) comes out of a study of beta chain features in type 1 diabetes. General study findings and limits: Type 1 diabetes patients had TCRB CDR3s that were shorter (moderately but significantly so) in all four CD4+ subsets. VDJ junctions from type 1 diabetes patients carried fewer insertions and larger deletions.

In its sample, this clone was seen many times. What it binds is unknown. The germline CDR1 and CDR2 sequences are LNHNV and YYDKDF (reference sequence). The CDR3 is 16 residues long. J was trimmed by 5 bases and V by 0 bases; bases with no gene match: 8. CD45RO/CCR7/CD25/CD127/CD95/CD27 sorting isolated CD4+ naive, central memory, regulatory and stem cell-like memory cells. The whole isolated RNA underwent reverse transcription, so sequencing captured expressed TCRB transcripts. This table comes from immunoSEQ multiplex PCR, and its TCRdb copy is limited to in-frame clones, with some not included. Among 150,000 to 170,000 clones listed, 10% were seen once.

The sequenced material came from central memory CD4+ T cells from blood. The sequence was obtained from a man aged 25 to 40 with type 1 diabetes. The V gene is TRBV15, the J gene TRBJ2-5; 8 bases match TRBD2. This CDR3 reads CATSRDPGLGAETQYF. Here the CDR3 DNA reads TGTGCCACCAGCAGAGATCCGGGACTAGGAGCGGAGACCCAGTACTTC.